This T cell receptor (beta chain) was found in a study of T cell responses to AZD1222 COVID-19 vaccine. TCRdb's table, derived via immunoSEQ multiplex PCR, lists solely in-frame clones and lacks some. The table records 130,000 to 150,000 clones, 85% to 95% of them present only once. Study outcomes and limitations: Mapped onto spike, vaccine-associated CD4 TCRs spanned it and were dominant at 160-218 and 743-854. Clonal diversity may have been underestimated in mostly white British donors. With two AZD1222 doses given, Spike-specific TCR breadth and depth both rose. Reports indicate that nearly half of spike-specific TCRs are directed at unmutated variant regions.

Germline V CDR1 and CDR2: KGHSH, LQKENI. This CDR3 has 17 amino acids. Trimming took 1 base from V and 7 from J; bases not matched to a gene: 7. This clone was found once. Its antigen is as yet unknown. The TCR originated in an adult who had recovered from COVID-19. The chain couples TRBV18 to TRBJ2-2, with 12 nucleotides matching TRBD2. The sample here was peripheral blood, taken after recovery from COVID-19. The CDR3 protein is CASSPLRLAGDLGELFF. CDR3 sequence (DNA): TGTGCCAGCTCACCACTTCGACTAGCGGGAGATCTCGGGGAGCTGTTTTTT.